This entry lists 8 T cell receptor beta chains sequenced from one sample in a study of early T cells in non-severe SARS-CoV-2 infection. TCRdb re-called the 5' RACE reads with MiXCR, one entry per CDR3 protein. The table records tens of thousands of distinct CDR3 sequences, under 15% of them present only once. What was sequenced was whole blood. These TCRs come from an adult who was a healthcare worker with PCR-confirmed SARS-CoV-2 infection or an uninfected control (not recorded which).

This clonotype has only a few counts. In nucleotides, the CDR3 is TGTGCCAGCAGTCATACTAGCGCCTACTACAATGAGCAGTTCTTC. It yields the protein CASSHTSAYYNEQFF. The J gene is TRBJ2-1, the V gene TRBV5-5, with TRBD2 matching 7 bases. V shed 5 bases, J shed 3 bases, and the junction held 8 bases outside the gene matches. There are 15 residues in the CDR3. In germline, CDR1 is SGHKS, CDR2 YYEKEE (reference sequence).

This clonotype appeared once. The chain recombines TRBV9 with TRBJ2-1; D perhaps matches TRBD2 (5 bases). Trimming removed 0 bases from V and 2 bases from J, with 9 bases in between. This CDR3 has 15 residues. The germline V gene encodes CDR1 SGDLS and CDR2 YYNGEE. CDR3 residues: CASSVESGPYNEQFF. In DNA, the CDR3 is TGTGCCAGCAGCGTAGAGAGCGGTCCCTACAATGAGCAGTTCTTC.

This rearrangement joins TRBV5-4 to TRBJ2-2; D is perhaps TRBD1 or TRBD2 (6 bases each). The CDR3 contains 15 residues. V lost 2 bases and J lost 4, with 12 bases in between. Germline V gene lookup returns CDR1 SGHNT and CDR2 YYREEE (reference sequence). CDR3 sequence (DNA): TGTGCCAGCAGCTTAGACGGGGGCGGCACCGGGGAGCTGTTTTTT. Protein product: CASSLDGGGTGELFF.

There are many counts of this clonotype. The CDR3 nucleotides read TGTGCCAGCAGTTGGACAGGCCTCCGTGTCTACACCTTC. It codes for CASSWTGLRVYTF. This chain uses TRBV12-3 or TRBV12-4 with TRBJ1-2; 7 bases map to TRBD1. V was pared by 4 bases and J by 10 bases, with 9 bases of the junction left unmatched. The CDR3 loop spans 13 amino acids.

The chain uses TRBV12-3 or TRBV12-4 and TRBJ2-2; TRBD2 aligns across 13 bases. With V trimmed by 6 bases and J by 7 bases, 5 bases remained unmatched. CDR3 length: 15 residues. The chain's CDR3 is CASRERLAGGGELFF. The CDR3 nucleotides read TGTGCCAGCAGGGAAAGACTAGCGGGAGGCGGGGAGCTGTTTTTT.

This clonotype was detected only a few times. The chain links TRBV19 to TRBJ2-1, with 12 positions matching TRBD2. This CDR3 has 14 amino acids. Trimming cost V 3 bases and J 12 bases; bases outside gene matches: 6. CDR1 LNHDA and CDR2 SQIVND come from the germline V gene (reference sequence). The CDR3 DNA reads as TGTGCCAGTAGTATTGGGACTAGCGGGCATCGGCAGTTCTTC. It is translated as CASSIGTSGHRQFF.

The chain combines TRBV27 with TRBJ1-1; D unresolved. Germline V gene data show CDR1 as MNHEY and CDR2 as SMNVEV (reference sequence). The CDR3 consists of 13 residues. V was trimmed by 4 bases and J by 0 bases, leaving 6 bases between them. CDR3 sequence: CASSWEVNTEAFF. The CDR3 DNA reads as TGTGCCAGCAGTTGGGAGGTGAACACTGAAGCTTTCTTT.

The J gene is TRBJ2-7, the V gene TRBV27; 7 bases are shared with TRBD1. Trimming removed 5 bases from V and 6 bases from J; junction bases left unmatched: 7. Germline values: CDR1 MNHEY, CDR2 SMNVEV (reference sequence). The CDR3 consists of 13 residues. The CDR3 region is CASSHQQGLEQYF. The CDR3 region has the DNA TGTGCCAGCAGTCACCAACAGGGGCTCGAGCAGTACTTC.